This TCR beta chain was retrieved from a study of blood T cell repertoires in COVID-19. Whole-study context: Samples taken during acute and convalescent COVID-19 were collected in the United States, Italy and Spain. T cells, B-cell-depleted T cells, or PBMCs provided the cDNA or gDNA that served as material.

Authors' methods: Estimation of nucleated cell counts relied on the amplification of reference gene primers. Some clones are missing from TCRdb's copy, which holds only in-frame ones; the method was immunoSEQ multiplex PCR. That table supplies the V and J calls and clone size; D and trimming were determined from the DNA. The sample holds about 220,000 clones, roughly four fifths seen once. V gave up 3 bases and J gave up 1 base; unmatched junction bases: 9. There are 18 residues in the CDR3. Germline V gene lookup returns CDR1 KGHDR and CDR2 SFDVKD. Sequenced: peripheral blood. This clonotype was obtained from a woman aged 30 to 39 who had recovered from COVID-19. The rearrangement links TRBV24-1 to TRBJ2-1, with 9 positions matching TRBD2. This CDR3 reads CATSDRSGTSISYNEQFF. The CDR3 DNA reads as TGTGCCACCAGTGATCGGTCCGGGACTAGCATTTCCTACAATGAGCAGTTCTTC.